Here is one T cell receptor beta chain with its context. The data originate from a study of blood T cell repertoires in COVID-19. Study-level background: Acute and convalescent COVID-19 samples came from the United States, Italy and Spain.

Sequenced by immunoSEQ multiplex PCR; TCRdb stores in-frame clones only, minus some. The data hold about 140,000 clones, with around 88% observed a single time. The sequence came from a woman aged 55-70 years with acute or convalescent COVID-19. Sequencing input: peripheral blood.

CDR3 DNA: TGTGCCAGCAGCTTTTCGACAGGGAAAGAGACCCAGTACTTC. Its protein product is CASSFSTGKETQYF. V gene TRBV7-2 combines with J gene TRBJ2-5; 7 bases are shared with TRBD1. Germline lookup yields CDR1 SGHTA and CDR2 FQGNSA. The J segment lost 3 bases and the V segment lost 3 bases, leaving 4 bases of the junction unmatched. This CDR3 region has 14 residues. Based on the CDR3 plus reference TRBV7-2 and TRBJ2-5, the full variable domain is GAGVSQSPSNKVTEKGKDVELRCDPISGHTALYWYRQSLGQGLEFLIYFQGNSAPDKSGLPSDRFSAERTGGSVSTLTIQRTQQEDSAVYLCASSFSTGKETQYFGPGTRLLVL.